These 26 T cell receptor beta chains were all obtained from the same sample, sequenced in a study of cytomegalovirus exposure and HLA in healthy donors. The study ran its PCR with 60 Vbeta and 13 Jbeta primers. TCRdb's table, derived via immunoSEQ multiplex PCR, lists solely in-frame clones and lacks some. There are 87,000 or so clones in the sample; roughly 8.2% occur only once, and over 2% lies in the top ten. The sample was PBMCs. The receptors shown here come from a man aged 50-60 years in good health and CMV-seronegative.

V and J are TRBV6-1 and TRBJ1-5; 7 nucleotides align to TRBD1. Per the germline V gene, CDR1 is MNHNS and CDR2 is SASEGT. V was pared by 4 bases and J by 5 bases, with 5 bases of the junction left unmatched. The CDR3 extends over 14 amino acids. The CDR3 sequence: CASSVGDRDQPQHF. The CDR3 DNA is TGTGCCAGCAGTGTTGGAGACAGGGATCAGCCCCAGCATTTT.

This chain joins TRBV9 and TRBJ2-1, with TRBD1 matching over 8 bases. The junction had 2 bases not matched to a gene; V was cut back by 3 bases and J by 0 bases. This CDR3 contains 15 residues. The germline V gene has CDR1 SGDLS and CDR2 YYNGEE. The CDR3 spells CASSDRGSSYNEQFF. In DNA, the CDR3 is TGTGCCAGCAGCGACAGGGGGAGCTCCTACAATGAGCAGTTCTTC.

This clone was counted ten times or more. The rearrangement joins TRBV6-6 to TRBJ2-1; unclear D gene. The V and J ends lost 2 bases and 6 bases respectively, with 5 bases between them. CDR1 and CDR2 (germline): MNHNY, SVGAGI (reference sequence). The CDR3 has 12 residues. The CDR3 sequence: CASSYALNEQFF. The CDR3 coding sequence is TGTGCCAGCAGTTACGCACTCAATGAGCAGTTCTTC.

The V gene is TRBV2, the J gene TRBJ1-4; D unresolved. Trimming pared 8 bases from V and 8 bases from J, leaving 9 bases between. The CDR3 sequence is 11 residues long. The germline gives CDR1 SNHLY, CDR2 FYNNEI. CDR3 sequence: CASRRAEKLFF. DNA for the CDR3: TGTGCCAGCCGGAGGGCGGAAAAACTGTTTTTT.

In this sample, this clone turned up a few times. The chain combines TRBV4-1 with TRBJ2-3; 9 bases are shared with TRBD1. V lost 0 bases and J lost 5; bases outside the gene matches: 6. The CDR3 extends over 16 amino acids. Per germline, CDR1 MGHRA and CDR2 YSYEKL. CDR3 sequence reads: CASSQEGQGPGDTQYF. In DNA form, the CDR3 reads TGCGCCAGCAGCCAAGAAGGACAGGGGCCCGGAGATACGCAGTATTTT.

This clone occurred a few times. The chain joins TRBV28 to TRBJ1-3; D call uncertain. CDR3 size: 13 residues. The germline gives CDR1 MDHEN, CDR2 SYDVKM. Trimming removed 9 bases from V and 2 bases from J, with 11 bases in between. The CDR3 sequence is CASESGTGNTIYF. In nucleotides, the CDR3 is TGTGCCAGTGAATCGGGTACTGGAAACACCATATATTTT.

V and J are TRBV27 and TRBJ1-2; 8 bases fit TRBD1. The ends lost 3 bases at V and 7 bases at J; junction bases unmatched: 7. The CDR3 has 14 residues. Germline assignment: CDR1 MNHEY and CDR2 SMNVEV (reference sequence). The CDR3 is CASSFDRGWSGYTF. The DNA of the CDR3 is TGTGCCAGCAGTTTTGACAGGGGCTGGTCTGGCTACACCTTC.

This clone was detected a few times. The chain employs TRBV18 and TRBJ1-2; D is ambiguous. The V end lost 0 bases, the J end lost 0 bases, and 11 bases lay between the germline ends. The germline gives CDR1 KGHSH, CDR2 LQKENI. This CDR3 has 16 amino acids. The CDR3 nucleotides are TGTGCCAGCTCACCACCCTCCCAGAGGGCTAACTATGGCTACACCTTC. Encoded protein: CASSPPSQRANYGYTF.

This clone was detected a few times. The gene calls are TRBV5-1 and TRBJ1-2, with TRBD1 matching over 8 bases. Germline CDR1 and CDR2: SGHRS and YFSETQ. Germline trimming cut 4 bases from V and 8 bases from J; bases unmatched to any gene: 13. CDR3 length: 15 amino acids. The CDR3 DNA sequence: TGCGCCAGCAGCCCGACACAGGGGGACACGGGGGGCTACACCTTC. This encodes CASSPTQGDTGGYTF.

V is TRBV7-9 and J is TRBJ1-5, with TRBD1 as a possible D gene (6 bases). Trimming took 5 bases from V and 5 from J, leaving 10 bases between them. This CDR3 is built from 13 residues. Germline V CDR1 and CDR2: SEHNR, FQNEAQ (reference sequence). The CDR3 here is CASSPGQYQPQHF. The CDR3 DNA sequence: TGTGCCAGCAGCCCAGGACAGTATCAGCCCCAGCATTTT.

The J gene is TRBJ2-7, the V gene TRBV15; D perhaps matches TRBD1 (6 bases). This CDR3 region has 14 residues. Trimming took off 0 bases at V and 7 bases at J, with 13 bases between the two ends. The germline V gene has CDR1 LNHNV and CDR2 YYDKDF (reference sequence). CDR3 loop: CATSREQGNGEQYF. As DNA, the CDR3 is TGTGCCACCAGCAGAGAACAGGGCAATGGGGAGCAGTACTTC.

This clone was counted between two and nine times. The chain combines TRBV19 with TRBJ1-1, with D uncertain. Germline lookup yields CDR1 LNHDA and CDR2 SQIVND (reference sequence). The V and J ends lost 6 bases and 3 bases respectively, with 17 bases between them. The CDR3 spans 15 residues. CDR3 in amino acids: CASSEEGIGDTEAFF. The CDR3 DNA reads TGTGCCAGTAGCGAGGAAGGTATTGGTGACACTGAAGCTTTCTTT.

The V call is TRBV5-1, the J call TRBJ2-7; 10 bases agree with TRBD1. Losses at the gene ends were 5 bases for V and 3 bases for J; bases not matched to a gene: 8. The CDR3 has 15 residues. Germline V gene lookup returns CDR1 SGHRS and CDR2 YFSETQ. This CDR3 reads CASSHQGTGDYEQYF. DNA for the CDR3: TGCGCCAGCAGTCACCAGGGGACAGGGGACTACGAGCAGTACTTC. The full variable domain, rest sourced from reference TRBV5-1 and TRBJ2-7, is KAGVTQTPRYLIKTRGQQVTLSCSPISGHRSVSWYQQTPGQGLQFLFEYFSETQRNKGNFPGRFSGRQFSNSRSEMNVSTLELGDSALYLCASSHQGTGDYEQYFGPGTRLTVT.

This clone was counted between two and nine times. The rearrangement joins TRBV11-2 to TRBJ1-6, with D unresolved. Deletions cut 4 bases from V and 6 bases from J, with 13 bases between. The CDR3 contains 15 residues. Per the germline V gene, CDR1 is SGHAT and CDR2 is FQNNGV. CDR3 sequence: CASSYREPVNSPLHF. The CDR3, as DNA: TGTGCCAGCAGCTATCGCGAGCCGGTTAATTCACCCCTCCACTTT.

A few counts support this clone. J is TRBJ2-5 and V is TRBV5-1; 11 positions agree with TRBD1. Germline V lookup: CDR1 SGHRS, CDR2 YFSETQ. CDR3 length equals 15 residues. V shed 1 base and J 5 bases; nucleotides not matched to a gene: 4. The CDR3, as DNA: TGCGCCAGCAGCTTGTGGACAGGGGGCTCGGAGACCCAGTACTTC. Translated, it gives CASSLWTGGSETQYF.

This clone was seen more than once but under ten times. The chain uses TRBV7-6 and TRBJ2-1, with D tentatively TRBD1 (6 bases). The V gene lost 2 bases and the J gene lost 4 bases, with 12 bases spanning the gap. The CDR3 loop spans 15 amino acids. CDR1 and CDR2 from the germline V gene are SGHVS and FNYEAQ. The CDR3 protein is CASSLLQGTYNEQFF. CDR3 coding DNA: TGTGCCAGCAGCTTATTGCAGGGGACGTACAATGAGCAGTTCTTC.

This rearrangement joins TRBV29-1 to TRBJ2-2; D call uncertain. CDR3 size: 11 residues. V was trimmed by 7 bases and J by 7 bases, leaving 10 bases between them. Germline CDR1 SQVTM, CDR2 ANQGSEA. The CDR3 reads CSGGEYGELFF. In DNA, the CDR3 is TGCAGCGGAGGCGAGTACGGGGAGCTGTTTTTT.

J is TRBJ2-3 and V is TRBV5-3, with D possibly TRBD1 on 6 matching bases. TRBV5-3 is annotated as an ORF whose role is uncertain. The ends were cut back, 2 bases at V and 0 bases at J, with 16 bases in the middle. The CDR3 loop spans 17 amino acids. CDR3 loop: CARSFFRTVPSTDTQYF. In DNA, the CDR3 is TGTGCCAGAAGCTTCTTCCGGACAGTCCCTAGCACAGATACGCAGTATTTT.

The rearrangement uses TRBV5-1 and TRBJ2-7, with a weak D call TRBD2 (5 bases). V shed 0 bases and J shed 5 bases, with 18 bases lying between them. CDR1 is SGHRS, CDR2 YFSETQ, per germline. The CDR3 consists of 16 residues. The DNA for the CDR3 is TGCGCCAGCAGCTTGGAGCCGGGAAAGGGCATGGACGAGCAGTACTTC. Protein: CASSLEPGKGMDEQYF. Using reference TRBV5-1 and TRBJ2-7 for the parts outside the CDR3, the full variable domain is KAGVTQTPRYLIKTRGQQVTLSCSPISGHRSVSWYQQTPGQGLQFLFEYFSETQRNKGNFPGRFSGRQFSNSRSEMNVSTLELGDSALYLCASSLEPGKGMDEQYFGPGTRLTVT.

This chain connects TRBV19 to TRBJ1-5; the match to TRBD1 covers 9 bases. Trimming at V came to 8 bases and at J to 1 base, leaving 3 bases not matched to a gene. The CDR3 extends over 14 amino acids. CDR1 and CDR2 from the germline V gene are LNHDA and SQIVND (reference sequence). The CDR3 DNA reads as TGTGCCAGTTGGGACAGGGAGAGCAATCAGCCCCAGCATTTT. Translated, it gives CASWDRESNQPQHF.

This clone was picked up a small number of times. This chain uses TRBV27 with TRBJ2-7; 8 bases align to TRBD1. Germline V gene lookup returns CDR1 MNHEY and CDR2 SMNVEV (reference sequence). This CDR3 is built from 13 residues. Losses at the gene ends were 8 bases for V and 2 bases for J; bases not matched to a gene: 5. Here the CDR3 DNA reads TGTGCCAGCGGGTCCAGGGGGCCCTACGAGCAGTACTTC. It specifies CASGSRGPYEQYF.

V and J are TRBV6-5 and TRBJ2-7; 9 bases map to TRBD2. The CDR3 extends over 16 amino acids. V trimming: 4 bases; J trimming: 5 bases; junction bases outside the gene matches: 12. CDR1 and CDR2 (germline): MNHEY, SVGAGI. The CDR3, as DNA: TGTGCCAGCAGTTCGGCCAGGGCTAGCGGGAACCACGAGCAGTACTTC. This sequence encodes CASSSARASGNHEQYF.

This clone appeared a few times. A read error may produce the germline difference seen at one junction end. This rearrangement joins TRBV5-1 to TRBJ1-1, with 8 bases matching TRBD1. CDR3 length: 16 residues. CDR1 is SGHRS, CDR2 YFSETQ, per germline. CDR3: CASSSLTDRENSEAFF. The DNA of the CDR3 is TGCGCCAGCAGCTCCCTCACGGACAGGGAGAACTCTGAAGCTTTCTTT.

V and J are TRBV7-8 and TRBJ1-2; 7 bases fit TRBD1. Germline CDR1 reads SGHVS; CDR2 reads FQNEAQ. This CDR3 spans 13 amino acids. The V gene end was trimmed by 5 bases and the J gene end by 8 bases; junction bases not matched to a gene: 8. CDR3 nucleotides: TGTGCCAGCAGCCCGGGACAGCTGGGCGGCTACACCTTC. Encoded protein: CASSPGQLGGYTF.

The V gene is TRBV6-5, the J gene TRBJ2-1; 12 positions match TRBD1. Germline CDR1 is MNHEY and CDR2 is SVGAGI. The ends lost 6 bases at V and 10 bases at J; junction bases unmatched: 10. CDR3 length: 15 residues. The CDR3 sequence: CASRFTGTGGIEQFF. Written as DNA, the CDR3 is TGTGCCAGCAGGTTCACCGGGACAGGGGGCATAGAGCAGTTCTTC.

This chain joins TRBV27 and TRBJ1-2, with 12 nucleotides matching TRBD1. This CDR3 is built from 16 residues. Looked up from germline, CDR1 is MNHEY and CDR2 is SMNVEV (reference sequence). J gave up 8 bases and V 3 bases, and 10 bases lay outside the gene matches. CDR3 amino acids: CASSLSPGQGAQGYTF. The CDR3 coding sequence is TGTGCCAGCAGTTTGTCACCGGGACAGGGGGCGCAAGGCTACACCTTC.